This T cell receptor beta chain is from a study of CD8+CD57+ T cells in acquired aplastic anemia. Study as a whole: The mean DNA yield obtained from sorted CD4+ and CD8+ cells came to roughly 3 ug.

V trimming: 1 base; J trimming: 2 bases; junction bases outside the gene matches: 5. Germline V gene lookup returns CDR1 SGHAT and CDR2 FQNNGV. The CDR3 runs to 16 residues. The authors sequenced patients whose flow cytometry had shown CD8+CD57+ cell expansion. There were no patients without severe acquired aplastic anemia. This clonotype occurred many times. For CDR3 and TCR beta VDJ profiling, genomic DNA was the template used. Via MiXCR, TCRdb re-called the reads, giving one row per CDR3 protein. The data contain about 240,000 distinct CDR3 sequences, 45% to 50% of them singletons. The TCR originated in a human donor with aplastic anemia. The specimen sequenced was sorted CD4+, CD8+, or CD8+CD57+ T cells (not recorded which) from PBMCs. The genes are TRBV11-2 and TRBJ2-3; 8 bases map to TRBD2. The CDR3 here is CASSLGSRGATDTQYF. CDR3 sequence (DNA): TGTGCCAGCAGCTTAGGGTCGCGGGGGGCCACAGATACGCAGTATTTT. The whole variable domain, remainder taken from reference TRBV11-2 and TRBJ2-3, is EAGVAQSPRYKIIEKRQSVAFWCNPISGHATLYWYQQILGQGPKLLIQFQNNGVVDDSQLPKDRFSAERLKGVDSTLKIQPAKLEDSAVYLCASSLGSRGATDTQYFGPGTRLTVL.